Below, 12 T cell receptor beta chains from the same sample are listed, as sequenced in a study of identical twins. One entry per CDR3 protein results from TCRdb running MiXCR on the 5' RACE reads. The profile shows more than 1.5 million distinct CDR3 sequences, about 32% of them singletons. The sequenced sample was cord blood. The receptors come from a newborn girl in good health.

This clonotype was seen repeatedly, ten times or more. CDR3 DNA: TGTGCCAGCAGTTCAGGCCCCCGGCAGTACTTC. Amino acids: CASSSGPRQYF. The rearrangement uses TRBV6-6 and TRBJ2-7, with no clear D. The CDR3 runs 11 residues. Germline V CDR1 and CDR2: MNHNY, SVGAGI (reference sequence). V was cut by 4 bases and J by 9 bases, with 10 bases left in between.

The chain uses TRBV20-1 and TRBJ1-2, with D possibly matching TRBD1 (6 bases). The CDR3 contains 12 residues. Trimming removed 2 bases at V and 7 bases at J, with 11 bases between. Germline V gene lookup returns CDR1 DFQATT and CDR2 SNEGSKA (reference sequence). CDR3 DNA: TGCAGTGCTAGATCGGGGGGCTGTGGCTACACCTTC. It specifies CSARSGGCGYTF.

A note on this clonotype: One junction end disagrees with the germline gene, perhaps due to a read error. The chain combines TRBV27 with TRBJ2-7; TRBD1 agrees at 7 bases. Germline assignment: CDR1 MNHEY and CDR2 SMNVEV (reference sequence). The length of the CDR3 is 13 residues. The CDR3 bases are TGTGCCTGCAGTTTAACAGGGGCCTATGAGCAGTACTTC. Its translation: CACSLTGAYEQYF.

This chain links TRBV20-1 with TRBJ2-7, with D hard to call. The CDR3 sequence is 16 residues long. Germline CDR1 is DFQATT and CDR2 is SNEGSKA (reference sequence). Trimming took 4 bases from V and 0 from J, leaving 19 bases between them. CDR3 protein: CSAKTQTQIPSYEQYF. The CDR3 DNA reads TGCAGTGCTAAAACCCAGACACAGATCCCCTCCTACGAGCAGTACTTC.

This rearrangement joins TRBV28 to TRBJ2-7; D gene uncertain. Trimming cost V 1 base and J 6 bases, with 10 bases left between them. This CDR3 contains 13 residues. Per the germline V gene, CDR1 is MDHEN and CDR2 is SYDVKM. CDR3 bases: TGTGCCAGCAGTTTATTCGCGGCTGGCGAGCAGTACTTC. Amino acids: CASSLFAAGEQYF. Variable domain in full (rest from reference TRBV28 and TRBJ2-7): DVKVTQSSRYLVKRTGEKVFLECVQDMDHENMFWYRQDPGLGLRLIYFSYDVKMKEKGDIPEGYSVSREKKERFSLILESASTNQTSMYLCASSLFAAGEQYFGPGTRLTVT.

The rearrangement uses TRBV2 and TRBJ1-2; possible D gene TRBD1, 5 bases. V lost 3 bases and J 6 bases, leaving 8 bases between the germline ends. CDR1 is SNHLY and CDR2 is FYNNEI in the germline V gene. The length of the CDR3 is 12 residues. The CDR3 DNA is TGTGCCAGCAGTGACAGGGCAAATGGCTACACCTTC. It encodes CASSDRANGYTF.

This clonotype was recorded at least ten times. V is TRBV20-1 and J is TRBJ2-1, with D perhaps being TRBD1 or TRBD2 (5 bases each). The germline CDR1 and CDR2 sequences are DFQATT and SNEGSKA (reference sequence). This CDR3 comprises 10 residues. For the CDR3, the DNA is TGCAGCGGGGCTTACAATGAGCAGTTCTTC. This gives the protein CSGAYNEQFF.

The chain combines TRBV27 with TRBJ2-1; 8 bases map to TRBD2. The DNA matches TRBJ2-7 better at its end, which makes the J call doubtful. The CDR3 extends over 16 amino acids. Germline CDR1 MNHEY, CDR2 SMNVEV (reference sequence). CDR3 DNA: TGTGCCAGCAGTTTATCGACGGGGGGGGCCCACAATGAGCAGTACTTC. The encoded protein is CASSLSTGGAHNEQYF.

The chain uses TRBV6-5 and TRBJ1-4; D might be TRBD1 (6 bases). V dropped 3 bases and J dropped 7 bases, with 15 bases sitting between them. The CDR3 extends over 15 amino acids. The germline CDR1 and CDR2 sequences are MNHEY and SVGAGI. CDR3 sequence: CASSYKGGRGEKLFF. In DNA, the CDR3 is TGTGCCAGCAGTTATAAGGGGGGCCGGGGTGAAAAACTGTTTTTT.

The rearrangement links TRBV12-3 or TRBV12-4 to TRBJ1-3, with 7 nucleotides matching TRBD1. This CDR3 is 15 amino acids long. J was trimmed by 7 bases and V by 6 bases; bases with no gene match: 12. The CDR3 spells CASSSPRTGGNTIYF. CDR3 bases: TGTGCCAGCAGCTCACCCAGGACAGGAGGGAACACCATATATTTT.

This chain joins TRBV2 and TRBJ1-5; tentatively, D is TRBD1 (5 bases). V was trimmed by 2 bases and J by 4 bases, leaving 9 bases between them. There are 14 residues in the CDR3. CDR1 and CDR2 (germline): SNHLY, FYNNEI. CDR3 loop: CASSEWTPNQPQHF. The DNA for the CDR3 is TGTGCCAGCAGTGAATGGACACCTAATCAGCCCCAGCATTTT.

This chain links TRBV29-1 with TRBJ1-5; TRBD1 matches at 9 bases. Germline CDR1 SQVTM, CDR2 ANQGSEA. V trimming: 4 bases; J trimming: 7 bases; junction bases outside the gene matches: 5. The CDR3 consists of 13 residues. CDR3 amino acids: CSVGDRDSQPQHF. The CDR3 coding sequence is TGCAGCGTTGGGGACAGGGATAGCCAGCCCCAGCATTTT.